One sample yielded the 20 T cell receptor beta chains listed below, sequenced in a study of CDR3 diversity in severe acne. TCRdb reanalysed the PCR reads using MiXCR and keeps one entry per CDR3 protein. The table records 90,000 or so distinct CDR3 sequences, around half of them present only once. Material for sequencing was blood. These receptors were collected from a male donor in good health, serving as a control.

The V call is TRBV14, the J call TRBJ1-4; 7 positions agree with TRBD1. J lost 14 bases, V lost 4 bases, and 7 bases had no gene match. The length of the CDR3 is 12 residues. Germline V gene sequence: CDR1 SGHDN, CDR2 FVKESK. CDR3 region: CASSPGGRVLFF. The CDR3 DNA sequence: TGTGCCAGCAGCCCAGGGGGGCGAGTTCTGTTTTTT.

V and J are TRBV29-1 and TRBJ2-5; possible D gene TRBD2, 5 bases. V lost 5 bases, J lost 5 bases, and 15 bases lay in between. Germline CDR1 SQVTM, CDR2 ANQGSEA. The CDR3 contains 13 residues. CDR3 sequence reads: CSVSSRGLETQYF. CDR3 DNA: TGCAGCGTTTCGAGCCGAGGGCTCGAGACCCAGTACTTC.

The chain recombines TRBV20-1 with TRBJ2-5; the D is unclear. CDR1 DFQATT and CDR2 SNEGSKA come from the germline V gene (reference sequence). V was clipped by 3 bases and J by 2 bases, with 7 bases between them. This CDR3 comprises 12 residues. CDR3 amino acids: CSARLYQETQYF. In DNA form, the CDR3 reads TGCAGTGCTAGGCTATATCAAGAGACCCAGTACTTC.

In this sample, this clonotype turned up a few times. J is TRBJ1-5 and V is TRBV2; TRBD1 matches 7 bases. CDR1 and CDR2 (germline): SNHLY, FYNNEI. The CDR3 is made up of 13 amino acids. The V and J ends lost 7 bases and 11 bases, in that order; junction bases with no gene match: 11. The CDR3 DNA reads as TGTGCCAGCACGGTGAACAGGGGCGGGGCCCAGCATTTT. It is translated as CASTVNRGGAQHF.

This clonotype counts as medium-sized (0.01 to 0.1%). The rearrangement links TRBV7-9 to TRBJ2-1; 8 nucleotides match TRBD1. The CDR3 is 15 amino acids. Germline CDR1 and CDR2: SEHNR and FQNEAQ (reference sequence). After removal of 5 bases from V and 6 bases from J, the junction contained 9 bases not matched to a gene. CDR3 amino acids: CASSRDRYKRNEQFF. In DNA form, the CDR3 reads TGTGCCAGCAGCAGGGACAGGTACAAACGCAATGAGCAGTTCTTC.

This clonotype was picked up many times. V and J are TRBV15 and TRBJ2-7; the match to TRBD2 covers 8 bases. This CDR3 has 13 residues. J lost 6 bases, V lost 1 base, and 2 bases had no gene match. Germline CDR1 is LNHNV and CDR2 is YYDKDF (reference sequence). In DNA, the CDR3 is TGTGCCACCAGCAGAGGACTAGCGCGCGAGCAGTACTTC. Amino acid sequence: CATSRGLAREQYF.

This chain links TRBV19 with TRBJ2-7; the match to TRBD2 covers 7 bases. V lost 5 bases to trimming and J lost 6 bases; unmatched junction nucleotides: 7. Germline CDR1 reads LNHDA; CDR2 reads SQIVND (reference sequence). The CDR3 contains 13 residues. In DNA form, the CDR3 reads TGTGCCAGTAGTTCAAGGGAGGGTCTCGAGCAGTACTTC. It codes for CASSSREGLEQYF.

This clonotype was observed many times. The V gene is TRBV28, the J gene TRBJ2-1; D is perhaps TRBD1 (6 bases). Germline CDR1 MDHEN, CDR2 SYDVKM. This CDR3 is 16 amino acids long. V was shortened by 7 bases and J by 0 bases, with 16 bases between the two germline ends. The CDR3 nucleotides are TGTGCCAGCATCTCAAGAACAGGGAGCTCCTACAATGAGCAGTTCTTC. Protein product: CASISRTGSSYNEQFF.

The chain carries TRBV2 and TRBJ2-5; D possibly corresponds to TRBD1 (6 bases). The CDR3 is 13 amino acids. V lost 10 bases, J lost 5 bases, and 17 bases lay in between. In germline, CDR1 is SNHLY, CDR2 FYNNEI. The CDR3 DNA reads as TGTGCCACTACCGGTTCAGGGGTCGAGACCCAGTACTTC. This sequence encodes CATTGSGVETQYF.

This clonotype was picked up one time. The chain is built from TRBV28 and TRBJ2-7, with TRBD1 identical over 12 bases. Germline lookup yields CDR1 MDHEN and CDR2 SYDVKM. The junction had 6 bases not matched to a gene; V was cut back by 9 bases and J by 6 bases. The CDR3 extends over 13 amino acids. CDR3 DNA: TGTGCCAGGGGAGGGACAGGGGGCTCCGAGCAGTACTTC. Translation gives CARGGTGGSEQYF.

This clonotype was observed once. This chain connects TRBV7-9 to TRBJ1-1; perhaps TRBD1 as D (6 bases). V shed 5 bases and J shed 0 bases, with 16 bases lying between them. CDR1 is SEHNR and CDR2 is FQNEAQ in the germline V gene (reference sequence). The CDR3 runs 16 residues. The CDR3 bases are TGTGCCAGCAGCCCGGTGGGGGGCCTCATGAACACTGAAGCTTTCTTT. This gives the protein CASSPVGGLMNTEAFF. The full variable domain, rest sourced from reference TRBV7-9 and TRBJ1-1, is DTGVSQNPRHKITKRGQNVTFRCDPISEHNRLYWYRQTLGQGPEFLTYFQNEAQLEKSRLLSDRFSAERPKGSFSTLEIQRTEQGDSAMYLCASSPVGGLMNTEAFFGQGTRLTVV.

This sequence joins TRBV19 and TRBJ2-7, with D perhaps TRBD2 (7 bases). Trimming took off 1 base at V and 5 bases at J, with 18 bases between the two ends. Germline V gene sequence: CDR1 LNHDA, CDR2 SQIVND (reference sequence). CDR3 length equals 16 residues. CDR3: CASSIGPSGKGDEQYF. The CDR3 coding sequence is TGTGCCAGTAGTATAGGACCGAGCGGGAAGGGGGACGAGCAGTACTTC.

This clonotype was seen at least ten times. The V call is TRBV7-9, the J call TRBJ2-7; TRBD2 matches 7 bases. CDR3 length: 13 amino acids. Germline CDR1 and CDR2: SEHNR and FQNEAQ (reference sequence). J was trimmed by 4 bases and V by 5 bases; bases with no gene match: 5. The CDR3 spells CASSPRGEYEQYF. CDR3 sequence (DNA): TGTGCCAGCAGCCCTCGGGGGGAGTACGAGCAGTACTTC.

This clonotype was seen once. The chain couples TRBV2 to TRBJ1-6; no reliable D call. Germline V gene lookup returns CDR1 SNHLY and CDR2 FYNNEI. Trimming took 9 bases from V and 9 from J, leaving 21 bases between them. The length of the CDR3 is 15 residues. The CDR3 DNA reads as TGTGCCAGTAGTATAGTGCACACCTTAAGTTCACCCCTCCACTTT. It specifies CASSIVHTLSSPLHF.

The chain combines TRBV9 with TRBJ2-2; possible D gene TRBD1, 6 bases. This CDR3 contains 14 residues. V lost 3 bases, J lost 7 bases, and 13 bases lay in between. Germline CDR1 is SGDLS and CDR2 is YYNGEE. The CDR3 bases are TGTGCCAGCAGCGAGGGGGTCGATGGCGGGGAGCTGTTTTTT. It translates to CASSEGVDGGELFF.

This clonotype showed up many times. The final CDR3 position lacks the conserved phenylalanine or tryptophan, pointing to a likely read error. The chain employs TRBV5-1 and TRBJ1-5, with no clear D. The CDR3 totals 13 residues. The ends were cut back, 2 bases at V and 5 bases at J, with 8 bases in the middle. CDR1 and CDR2 from the germline V gene are SGHRS and YFSETQ. This CDR3 reads CASSFNGHQPQHL. The CDR3 DNA reads as TGCGCCAGCAGCTTCAACGGACATCAGCCCCAGCATCTT.

The chain combines TRBV7-9 with TRBJ1-2; D remains unclear. CDR1 and CDR2 from the germline V gene are SEHNR and FQNEAQ (reference sequence). The CDR3 length is 14 residues. Trimming removed 2 bases at V and 4 bases at J, with 11 bases between. Here the CDR3 DNA reads TGTGCCAGCAGCTTACAGCTTGAGGGCTATGGCTACACCTTC. This gives the protein CASSLQLEGYGYTF.

This chain joins TRBV2 and TRBJ1-4; TRBD1 matches 7 bases. This CDR3 has 15 amino acids. With 6 bases clipped from V and 7 bases from J, the junction kept 11 bases outside the gene matches. CDR1 SNHLY and CDR2 FYNNEI come from the germline V gene. CDR3 nucleotide sequence: TGTGCCAGCAGCGTCCGGGACTCAGGGGGTGAAAAACTGTTTTTT. This translates into CASSVRDSGGEKLFF. Looking up the rest from reference TRBV2 and TRBJ1-4 gives the full variable domain: EPEVTQTPSHQVTQMGQEVILRCVPISNHLYFYWYRQILGQKVEFLVSFYNNEISEKSEIFDDQFSVERPDGSNFTLKIRSTKLEDSAMYFCASSVRDSGGEKLFFGSGTQLSVL.

Note on this clonotype: A read error may account for a junction end that differs from germline. The chain carries TRBV10-3 and TRBJ2-7; the D gene is possibly TRBD1 (5 bases). Germline-derived CDR1 and CDR2 are ENHRY and SYGVKD. This CDR3 has 14 residues. The CDR3 DNA reads as TGTGCCAGCAGTTACGGTCAGGGAAGCTACGAGCAGTACTTC. It translates to CASSYGQGSYEQYF.

This clonotype was picked up many times. A read error is possible here, since a much larger clone lies one base away. This chain connects TRBV7-3 to TRBJ1-1; no clear D. CDR1 SGHTA and CDR2 FQGTGA come from the germline V gene. CDR3 length: 14 residues. The V and J ends lost 5 bases and 4 bases respectively, with 14 bases between them. The CDR3 sequence: CASSLGPESTEAFF. In DNA form, the CDR3 reads TGTGCCAGCAGCCTCGGGCCAGAGAGCACTGAAGCTTTCTTT.